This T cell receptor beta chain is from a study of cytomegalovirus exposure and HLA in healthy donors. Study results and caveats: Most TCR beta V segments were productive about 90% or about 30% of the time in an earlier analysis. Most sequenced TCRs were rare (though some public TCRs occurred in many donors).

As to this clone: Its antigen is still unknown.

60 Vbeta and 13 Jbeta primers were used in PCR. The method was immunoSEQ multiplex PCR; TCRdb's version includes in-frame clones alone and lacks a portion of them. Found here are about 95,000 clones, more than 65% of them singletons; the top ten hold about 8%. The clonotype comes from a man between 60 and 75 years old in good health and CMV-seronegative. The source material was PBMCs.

CDR3 protein: CATSRGVKAGDTQYF. In nucleotides, the CDR3 is TGTGCCACCAGCAGAGGGGTCAAAGCGGGAGATACGCAGTATTTT. The chain joins TRBV15 to TRBJ2-3; tentative D call: TRBD2 (6 bases). The CDR3 has 15 residues. Germline V gene data show CDR1 as LNHNV and CDR2 as YYDKDF (reference sequence). The V and J ends lost 1 base and 5 bases respectively, with 13 bases between them.